The rows below give T cell receptor beta chains drawn from one sample of a study of blood T cell repertoires in COVID-19. TCRdb's table, derived via immunoSEQ multiplex PCR, lists solely in-frame clones and lacks some. The sample shows about 250,000 clones, approximately 90% of them seen only once. The source material was PBMCs or T cells enriched from blood (not recorded which). The receptors derive from a woman aged 18 to 35 who had recovered from COVID-19. CDR3s include the opening cysteine and the closing phenylalanine or tryptophan. The D gene is left open where the match is weak. The listing skips clone size in some rows; elsewhere it reads once, few, many or a size class.

J gene | clone size | V gene | CDR3 length | D gene | CDR3 protein | CDR3 DNA
TRBJ2-2 | - | TRBV5-1 | 15 | TRBD2 | CASSQTSGPTGELFF | TGCGCCAGCAGCCAAACTAGCGGACCCACCGGGGAGCTGTTTTTT
TRBJ1-2 | - | TRBV7-9 | 15 | - | CASSLDRRLSDGYTF | TGTGCCAGCAGCTTAGATCGTCGATTAAGCGATGGCTACACCTTC
TRBJ2-3 | once | TRBV7-8 | 15 | TRBD2 | CASSPGLVLTDTQYF | TGTGCCAGCAGCCCGGGACTAGTCCTTACAGATACGCAGTATTTT
TRBJ2-1 | - | TRBV24-1 | 13 | - | CATSDSHHKEQFF | TGTGCCACCAGTGATTCACATCACAAGGAGCAGTTCTTC
TRBJ1-1 | - | TRBV5-1 | 14 | TRBD1 | CASRLQGSGTEAFF | TGCGCCAGCAGGCTACAGGGGAGTGGCACTGAAGCTTTCTTT
TRBJ2-5 | - | TRBV10-3 | 16 | - | CATLGSIARSQETQYF | TGTGCCACCCTGGGCAGTATCGCCAGGTCCCAAGAGACCCAGTACTTC
TRBJ1-4 | - | TRBV27 | 16 | TRBD1 | CASSLYGTGINEKLFF | TGTGCCAGCAGTTTATACGGGACAGGGATAAATGAAAAACTGTTTTTT
TRBJ1-2 | - | TRBV5-5 | 14 | - | CASSKTGPDYGYTF | TGTGCCAGCAGTAAAACAGGGCCCGACTATGGCTACACCTTC
TRBJ1-1 | - | TRBV5-1 | 15 | TRBD1 | CASSWGQNLNTEAFF | TGCGCCAGCAGCTGGGGACAGAATCTGAACACTGAAGCTTTCTTT
TRBJ1-3 | - | TRBV4-1 | 15 | - | CASSQGRGSGNTIYF | TGCGCCAGCAGCCAAGGTCGGGGGTCTGGAAACACCATATATTTT
TRBJ1-2 | - | TRBV13 | 16 | - | CASSLGRGWGNYGYTF | TGTGCCAGCAGCTTGGGCAGGGGTTGGGGTAACTATGGCTACACCTTC
TRBJ2-3 | once | TRBV19 | 13 | - | CASRRGSTDTQYF | TGTGCCAGTAGACGGGGAAGCACAGATACGCAGTATTTT
TRBJ2-5 | - | TRBV11-2 | 14 | - | CASSLGLTGETQYF | TGTGCCAGCAGCTTAGGACTGACTGGAGAGACCCAGTACTTC
TRBJ1-3 | - | TRBV28 | 14 | - | CASGTAGTGNTIYF | TGTGCCAGCGGTACAGCGGGAACTGGAAACACCATATATTTT
TRBJ2-7 | - | TRBV3-1/TRBV3-2 | 14 | - | CASSWAGQSYEQYF | TGTGCCAGCAGCTGGGCGGGACAGTCCTACGAGCAGTACTTC
TRBJ1-6 | - | TRBV28 | 17 | - | CASSQIILGGDNSPLHF | TGTGCCAGCAGTCAAATAATCTTAGGGGGGGATAATTCACCCCTCCACTTT
TRBJ2-7 | - | TRBV19 | 14 | - | CASSTAGLAYEQYF | TGTGCCAGTAGTACGGCAGGGCTGGCCTACGAGCAGTACTTC
TRBJ2-7 | - | TRBV19 | 15 | - | CASSITREVKYEQYF | TGTGCCAGTAGTATAACCCGAGAGGTCAAGTACGAGCAGTACTTC
TRBJ2-6 | - | TRBV7-9 | 18 | TRBD1 | CASSLEPQGWSGANVLTF | TGTGCCAGCAGCCTAGAACCACAGGGGTGGTCTGGGGCCAACGTCCTGACTTTC
TRBJ1-5 | - | TRBV28 | 15 | - | CASSLLNTGNQPQHF | TGTGCCAGCAGTTTACTAAACACGGGGAATCAGCCCCAGCATTTT
TRBJ1-5 | - | TRBV19 | 12 | TRBD1 | CASGQGNQPQHF | TGTGCCAGCGGACAGGGCAATCAGCCCCAGCATTTT
TRBJ1-4 | - | TRBV7-9 | 17 | - | CASSLNFAGRTNEKLFF | TGTGCCAGCAGCTTAAACTTCGCGGGGCGGACTAATGAAAAACTGTTTTTT
TRBJ2-7 | - | TRBV7-6 | 14 | TRBD2 | CASSSGTSVDEQYF | TGTGCCAGCAGCTCCGGGACTAGCGTCGACGAGCAGTACTTC
TRBJ2-7 | - | TRBV6-2/TRBV6-3 | 13 | TRBD2 | CASSYAGAYEQYF | TGTGCCAGCAGTTATGCGGGAGCCTACGAGCAGTACTTC
TRBJ2-7 | - | TRBV18 | 15 | - | CASSPSRGGAYEQYF | TGTGCCAGCTCACCTTCACGTGGCGGGGCCTACGAGCAGTACTTC
TRBJ2-6 | - | TRBV14 | 17 | TRBD1 | CASSQDYRGPGANVLTF | TGTGCCAGCAGCCAAGATTACAGGGGGCCTGGGGCCAACGTCCTGACTTTC
TRBJ2-5 | - | TRBV5-1 | 16 | TRBD2 | CASSSLSGGGTETQYF | TGCGCCAGCAGCTCCCTCTCTGGCGGGGGTACGGAGACCCAGTACTTC
TRBJ2-1 | - | TRBV11-3 | 15 | TRBD2 | CASSLEKRGANEQFF | TGTGCCAGCAGCTTAGAGAAGCGGGGGGCCAATGAGCAGTTCTTC
TRBJ1-2 | - | TRBV7-2 | 14 | TRBD1 | CASSPRQGNYGYTF | TGTGCCAGCAGCCCCCGACAGGGAAACTATGGCTACACCTTC
TRBJ2-3 | - | TRBV4-3 | 16 | TRBD1 | CASSQAGQPSTDTQYF | TGCGCCAGCAGCCAAGCGGGACAGCCAAGCACAGATACGCAGTATTTT
TRBJ1-2 | - | TRBV3-1/TRBV3-2 | 13 | - | CASSQVDSIGYTF | TGTGCCAGCAGCCAAGTCGACAGTATCGGCTACACCTTC
TRBJ1-3 | once | TRBV9 | 18 | - | CASSVSLGEGHSGNTIYF | TGTGCCAGCAGCGTAAGTCTAGGGGAGGGCCACTCTGGAAACACCATATATTTT
TRBJ2-7 | - | TRBV6-5 | 15 | - | CASSYQARISYEQYF | TGTGCCAGCAGTTACCAGGCCCGCATCTCCTACGAGCAGTACTTC
TRBJ2-5 | - | TRBV5-1 | 15 | TRBD1 | CASSLGDRSQETQYF | TGCGCCAGCAGCTTGGGGGACAGGAGCCAAGAGACCCAGTACTTC
TRBJ2-3 | once | TRBV7-3 | 17 | TRBD2 | CASSLIQRDPPEDTQYF | TGTGCCAGCAGCTTAATCCAGCGGGACCCCCCTGAAGATACGCAGTATTTT
TRBJ2-1 | - | TRBV11-2 | 18 | TRBD2 | CASSQRPGLAGAYNEQFF | TGTGCCAGCAGCCAACGCCCGGGACTAGCGGGGGCCTACAATGAGCAGTTCTTC
TRBJ1-2 | - | TRBV6-5 | 14 | - | CASSTTGPHYGYTF | TGTGCCAGCAGTACCACAGGACCCCACTATGGCTACACCTTC
TRBJ1-6 | - | TRBV5-1 | 14 | TRBD1 | CASSFGQGDSPLHF | TGCGCCAGCAGCTTTGGACAGGGAGATTCACCCCTCCACTTT
TRBJ2-5 | - | TRBV7-6 | 18 | TRBD2 | CASSTKTSGGLRGETQYF | TGTGCCAGCAGCACCAAGACTAGCGGGGGGTTACGGGGAGAGACCCAGTACTTC
TRBJ2-1 | once | TRBV29-1 | 17 | TRBD2 | CSVEGLAGLSSYNEQFF | TGCAGCGTTGAAGGGCTAGCGGGGCTGAGCTCCTACAATGAGCAGTTCTTC
TRBJ1-4 | - | TRBV7-3 | 12 | - | CASSLPGGKLFF | TGTGCCAGCAGCCTCCCCGGGGGAAAACTGTTTTTT
TRBJ1-1 | - | TRBV6-6 | 16 | TRBD1 | CASSPGKGATDTEAFF | TGTGCCAGCAGCCCCGGGAAGGGGGCCACCGACACTGAAGCTTTCTTT
TRBJ2-6 | - | TRBV4-3 | 17 | - | CASSPGTRISGANVLTF | TGCGCCAGCAGCCCCGGGACAAGGATTTCTGGGGCCAACGTCCTGACTTTC
TRBJ1-4 | - | TRBV4-2 | 16 | - | CASSQDGGYSNEKLFF | TGTGCCAGCAGCCAAGACGGAGGGTACTCTAATGAAAAACTGTTTTTT
TRBJ2-1 | once | TRBV11-2 | 14 | - | CASSSGGIREGQFF | TGTGCCAGCAGCTCAGGAGGAATTAGGGAAGGGCAGTTCTTC
TRBJ1-3 | - | TRBV5-1 | 15 | - | CASSLDPNSGNTIYF | TGCGCCAGCAGCTTGGATCCTAACTCTGGAAACACCATATATTTT
TRBJ2-6 | many | TRBV28 | 18 | TRBD1 | CASSSGQGLASGANVLTF | TGTGCCAGCAGTTCGGGACAGGGGCTAGCCTCTGGGGCCAACGTCCTGACTTTC
TRBJ1-2 | - | TRBV20-1 | 11 | - | CSSEGGYGYTF | TGCAGTTCGGAGGGGGGGTATGGCTACACCTTC